Listed below are T cell receptor beta chains from one sample, sequenced in a study of shared clonotypes between healthy human individuals. Some clones are missing from TCRdb's copy, which holds only in-frame ones; the method was immunoSEQ multiplex PCR. This sample carries a few million clones, 85% to 95% of them seen once, and the ten largest clones take over 0.12%. Sequences were obtained from naive CD4+ T cells sorted from blood. The receptors stem from a man aged 18-30 years in good health. Both conserved end residues are part of each CDR3. A D gene is named only where the DNA matches it firmly. Expanded clones get a size class; other rows say once, few or many, or leave the size out.

j_call: TRBJ1-1
v_call: TRBV5-1
d_call: .
clone_size: .
cdr3_aa: CASSLVVSNTEAFF
cdr3_nt: TGCGCCAGCAGCTTGGTGGTCAGTAACACTGAAGCTTTCTTT

j_call: TRBJ2-7
v_call: TRBV29-1
d_call: TRBD1
clone_size: .
cdr3_aa: CSDPGQGTYEQYF
cdr3_nt: TGCAGCGACCCGGGACAGGGGACCTACGAGCAGTACTTC

j_call: TRBJ2-7
v_call: TRBV11-2
d_call: .
clone_size: .
cdr3_aa: CASSLDPIGRGLPYEQYF
cdr3_nt: TGTGCCAGCAGCTTAGATCCGATAGGGAGGGGGCTCCCCTACGAGCAGTACTTC

j_call: TRBJ2-5
v_call: TRBV19
d_call: TRBD1
clone_size: .
cdr3_aa: CASSMRDREYQTQYF
cdr3_nt: TGTGCCAGTAGTATGCGGGACAGGGAATACCAGACCCAGTACTTC

j_call: TRBJ1-1
v_call: TRBV18
d_call: .
clone_size: .
cdr3_aa: CASSPRGENTEAFF
cdr3_nt: TGTGCCAGCTCACCCCGGGGGGAGAACACTGAAGCTTTCTTT

j_call: TRBJ2-1
v_call: TRBV7-9
d_call: TRBD2
clone_size: .
cdr3_aa: CASSPLAGEREQFF
cdr3_nt: TGTGCCAGCAGCCCTCTAGCGGGAGAGAGGGAGCAGTTCTTC

j_call: TRBJ2-4
v_call: TRBV5-4
d_call: TRBD2
clone_size: .
cdr3_aa: CASSSETSGGDIQYF
cdr3_nt: TGTGCCAGCAGCTCCGAGACTAGCGGGGGTGACATTCAGTACTTC

j_call: TRBJ2-7
v_call: TRBV2
d_call: TRBD1
clone_size: .
cdr3_aa: CASSVEQGKYEQYF
cdr3_nt: TGTGCCAGCAGTGTGGAACAGGGGAAGTACGAGCAGTACTTC

j_call: TRBJ2-7
v_call: TRBV2
d_call: .
clone_size: .
cdr3_aa: CASSVPPTKGGYEQYF
cdr3_nt: TGTGCCAGCAGTGTACCCCCGACAAAGGGCGGCTACGAGCAGTACTTC

j_call: TRBJ2-3
v_call: TRBV5-1
d_call: .
clone_size: .
cdr3_aa: CASSTGTPSTDTQYF
cdr3_nt: TGCGCCAGCAGCACCGGGACTCCTAGCACAGATACGCAGTATTTT

j_call: TRBJ2-5
v_call: TRBV9
d_call: TRBD2
clone_size: .
cdr3_aa: CASSVAVSGGPKPLQETQYF
cdr3_nt: TGTGCCAGCAGCGTAGCTGTATCGGGGGGTCCTAAACCCTTACAAGAGACCCAGTACTTC

j_call: TRBJ1-5
v_call: TRBV21-1
d_call: .
clone_size: .
cdr3_aa: CASSTQGFRDRPYSNQPQHF
cdr3_nt: TGTGCCAGCAGCACCCAGGGCTTCCGGGACAGACCATATAGCAATCAGCCCCAGCATTTT

j_call: TRBJ2-2
v_call: TRBV5-6
d_call: TRBD2
clone_size: .
cdr3_aa: CASSLAAGGRTGELFF
cdr3_nt: TGTGCCAGCAGCTTGGCCGCGGGAGGGCGGACCGGGGAGCTGTTTTTT

j_call: TRBJ2-5
v_call: TRBV5-4
d_call: TRBD1
clone_size: .
cdr3_aa: CASSSPRDRGIQETQYF
cdr3_nt: TGTGCCAGCAGCTCCCCTCGGGACAGGGGAATCCAAGAGACCCAGTACTTC

j_call: TRBJ2-3
v_call: TRBV19
d_call: .
clone_size: .
cdr3_aa: CASSPFRKGSTDTQYF
cdr3_nt: TGTGCCAGTAGCCCTTTTCGAAAGGGTAGCACAGATACGCAGTATTTT

j_call: TRBJ2-4
v_call: TRBV21-1
d_call: .
clone_size: .
cdr3_aa: CASTKDRGEGIQYF
cdr3_nt: TGTGCCAGCACTAAGGACAGGGGAGAGGGCATTCAGTACTTC

j_call: TRBJ1-3
v_call: TRBV15
d_call: .
clone_size: .
cdr3_aa: CATSRDFDRLQGNTIYF
cdr3_nt: TGTGCCACCAGCAGAGATTTTGACAGATTACAAGGAAACACCATATATTTT

j_call: TRBJ2-1
v_call: TRBV25-1
d_call: .
clone_size: .
cdr3_aa: CASTLQGPGNEQFF
cdr3_nt: TGTGCCAGCACCCTCCAGGGACCAGGGAATGAGCAGTTCTTC

j_call: TRBJ2-3
v_call: TRBV5-4
d_call: .
clone_size: once
cdr3_aa: CASSLFLTDTQYF
cdr3_nt: TGTGCCAGCAGCTTGTTCCTCACAGATACGCAGTATTTT

j_call: TRBJ1-1
v_call: TRBV7-8
d_call: .
clone_size: .
cdr3_aa: CASSYERTRGTEAFF
cdr3_nt: TGTGCCAGCAGCTACGAACGGACTCGGGGGACTGAAGCTTTCTTT

j_call: TRBJ2-5
v_call: TRBV5-1
d_call: .
clone_size: .
cdr3_aa: CASMGGRTGLQKQETQYF
cdr3_nt: TGCGCCAGCATGGGGGGAAGGACAGGACTACAGAAGCAAGAGACCCAGTACTTC

j_call: TRBJ1-3
v_call: TRBV11-2
d_call: .
clone_size: .
cdr3_aa: CASSLGEIPGNTIYF
cdr3_nt: TGTGCCAGCAGTCTAGGAGAGATTCCTGGAAACACCATATATTTT

j_call: TRBJ2-7
v_call: TRBV28
d_call: .
clone_size: .
cdr3_aa: CASSLSETASSYEQYF
cdr3_nt: TGTGCCAGCAGTTTATCTGAGACAGCTAGCTCCTACGAGCAGTACTTC

j_call: TRBJ2-7
v_call: TRBV7-3
d_call: .
clone_size: .
cdr3_aa: CASSLYRGHEQYF
cdr3_nt: TGTGCCAGCAGCTTATATAGGGGTCACGAGCAGTACTTC

j_call: TRBJ2-3
v_call: TRBV7-2
d_call: TRBD1
clone_size: .
cdr3_aa: CASSPGGITEDTQYF
cdr3_nt: TGTGCCAGCAGCCCAGGGGGCATCACCGAAGATACGCAGTATTTT

j_call: TRBJ2-2
v_call: TRBV9
d_call: .
clone_size: .
cdr3_aa: CASSTTTVSGTGELFF
cdr3_nt: TGTGCCAGCAGCACTACGACGGTGTCGGGCACCGGGGAGCTGTTTTTT

j_call: TRBJ2-7
v_call: TRBV30
d_call: TRBD2
clone_size: once
cdr3_aa: CAWSGLAGNYEQYF
cdr3_nt: TGTGCCTGGAGTGGACTAGCGGGAAACTACGAGCAGTACTTC

j_call: TRBJ1-2
v_call: TRBV29-1
d_call: .
clone_size: .
cdr3_aa: CSVEAGYTF
cdr3_nt: TGCAGCGTTGAGGCCGGCTACACCTTC

j_call: TRBJ2-1
v_call: TRBV19
d_call: .
clone_size: .
cdr3_aa: CASSQTSTYSEQFF
cdr3_nt: TGTGCCAGTAGCCAGACAAGTACCTACAGTGAGCAGTTCTTC

j_call: TRBJ2-7
v_call: TRBV5-4
d_call: TRBD2
clone_size: .
cdr3_aa: CASSFTLVKALAGWYEQYF
cdr3_nt: TGTGCCAGCAGCTTTACCCTGGTCAAGGCCCTAGCGGGGTGGTACGAGCAGTACTTC

j_call: TRBJ1-4
v_call: TRBV5-6
d_call: .
clone_size: .
cdr3_aa: CASSPGQRANEKLFF
cdr3_nt: TGTGCCAGCAGCCCAGGACAAAGGGCTAATGAAAAACTGTTTTTT

j_call: TRBJ2-1
v_call: TRBV15
d_call: .
clone_size: .
cdr3_aa: CATSRGGVKNNEQFF
cdr3_nt: TGTGCCACCAGCAGAGGCGGAGTAAAGAACAATGAGCAGTTCTTC

j_call: TRBJ2-6
v_call: TRBV2
d_call: .
clone_size: .
cdr3_aa: CASSPTAGSGANVLTF
cdr3_nt: TGTGCCAGCAGTCCGACAGCAGGCTCTGGGGCCAACGTCCTGACTTTC

j_call: TRBJ1-6
v_call: TRBV27
d_call: TRBD1
clone_size: .
cdr3_aa: CASSPDREGSPLHF
cdr3_nt: TGTGCCAGCAGCCCGGACAGGGAAGGTTCACCCCTCCACTTT

j_call: TRBJ1-5
v_call: TRBV19
d_call: TRBD1
clone_size: .
cdr3_aa: CATNRQGLGYSNQPQHF
cdr3_nt: TGTGCCACAAATCGACAGGGATTGGGATATAGCAATCAGCCCCAGCATTTT

j_call: TRBJ1-1
v_call: TRBV6-5
d_call: TRBD1
clone_size: .
cdr3_aa: CASTPTGDTEAFF
cdr3_nt: TGTGCCAGCACCCCGACAGGGGACACTGAAGCTTTCTTT

j_call: TRBJ2-2
v_call: TRBV4-1
d_call: .
clone_size: .
cdr3_aa: CASSQGRQDVGELFF
cdr3_nt: TGCGCCAGCAGCCAAGGAAGGCAGGACGTCGGGGAGCTGTTTTTT

j_call: TRBJ1-1
v_call: TRBV30
d_call: .
clone_size: .
cdr3_aa: CAWSPGLLNTEAFF
cdr3_nt: TGTGCCTGGAGCCCCGGGCTTCTGAACACTGAAGCTTTCTTT

j_call: TRBJ2-5
v_call: TRBV20-1
d_call: .
clone_size: .
cdr3_aa: CSASIETQYF
cdr3_nt: TGCAGTGCTAGTATCGAGACCCAGTACTTC

j_call: TRBJ1-3
v_call: TRBV25-1
d_call: TRBD1
clone_size: .
cdr3_aa: CASSDRVSGNTIYF
cdr3_nt: TGTGCCAGCAGCGACAGGGTCTCTGGAAACACCATATATTTT

j_call: TRBJ2-1
v_call: TRBV7-2
d_call: .
clone_size: .
cdr3_aa: CASSSLGNEQFF
cdr3_nt: TGTGCCAGCAGCTCCCTAGGCAATGAGCAGTTCTTC

j_call: TRBJ2-7
v_call: TRBV13
d_call: .
clone_size: .
cdr3_aa: CASSLGALFTSYEQYF
cdr3_nt: TGTGCCAGCAGCTTAGGTGCACTCTTTACTTCCTACGAGCAGTACTTC